This record looks at one T cell receptor beta chain sequence and its context. In germline, CDR1 is SGHDT, CDR2 YYEEEE. The CDR3 sequence is 12 residues long. Trimming left V 4 bases short and J 2 bases short, with 7 bases between. TCR beta CDR3 regions were amplified from RNA transcripts. A set of HTBI primers served as the primers for a first-round RT-PCR of the TCR CDR3. A single record per CDR3 protein comes from TCRdb applying MiXCR to the multiplex PCR reads. Of about 840,000 distinct CDR3 sequences in the sample, roughly 40% are singletons; the top ten hold approximately 8.7%. This sample stems from a study of T cells in Graves' hyperthyroidism and ophthalmopathy.

The chain joins TRBV5-6 to TRBJ2-7, with D maybe TRBD2 (5 bases). This clonotype originated in a young man with Graves' hyperthyroidism. Sample: blood. This chain's CDR3 is CASSIGAYEQYF. The CDR3 DNA is TGTGCCAGCAGCATCGGGGCCTACGAGCAGTACTTC.